The 10 T cell receptor beta chains below all came from one sample that was sequenced in a study of cytomegalovirus exposure and HLA in healthy donors. Some clones are missing from TCRdb's copy, which holds only in-frame ones; the method was immunoSEQ multiplex PCR. This table has approximately 270,000 clones, 80% to 90% appearing once. The source material was PBMCs. The origin of the receptors is a woman younger than 30 in good health and CMV-seronegative.

The chain uses TRBV27 and TRBJ2-2; D is perhaps TRBD2 (7 bases). In germline, CDR1 is MNHEY, CDR2 SMNVEV (reference sequence). CDR3 length equals 15 residues. V was cut by 3 bases and J by 7 bases, with 15 bases left in between. The DNA for the CDR3 is TGTGCCAGCAGTTTCGGGGGGCAGTTGGTCGGGGAGCTGTTTTTT. The encoded protein is CASSFGGQLVGELFF.

This clone was seen just once. The CDR3 is CASSPRKLAGEITGELFF. The CDR3 bases are TGTGCCAGCAGTCCCCGCAAACTAGCGGGGGAGATCACCGGGGAGCTGTTTTTT. The chain couples TRBV27 to TRBJ2-2; 11 bases fit TRBD2. V lost 5 bases and J lost 4; bases outside the gene matches: 12. The V gene's germline CDR1 is MNHEY and CDR2 SMNVEV (reference sequence). The CDR3 contains 18 residues.

The chain recombines TRBV5-1 with TRBJ1-2; TRBD1 might be the D (5 bases). Germline CDR1 and CDR2: SGHRS and YFSETQ. This CDR3 contains 13 residues. V was cut by 0 bases and J by 8 bases, with 11 bases left in between. CDR3 in amino acids: CASSLAREGGYTF. The CDR3 bases are TGCGCCAGCAGCTTGGCCAGGGAGGGCGGCTACACCTTC.

The rearrangement links TRBV15 to TRBJ1-2; D might be TRBD1 (6 bases). The CDR3 is made up of 15 amino acids. CDR1 is LNHNV and CDR2 is YYDKDF in the germline V gene (reference sequence). V was cut by 0 bases and J by 4 bases, with 12 bases left in between. The DNA of the CDR3 is TGTGCCACCAGCAGAGAGGGACATACCCTCTATGGCTACACCTTC. Protein product: CATSREGHTLYGYTF.

The J gene is TRBJ1-5, the V gene TRBV6-1; maybe TRBD1 (6 bases). This CDR3 is built from 14 residues. Germline V CDR1 and CDR2: MNHNS, SASEGT. Trimming removed 7 bases from V and 3 bases from J, with 13 bases in between. Written as DNA, the CDR3 is TGTGCCAGCATTGGTGCAGGGGACAATCAGCCCCAGCATTTT. This codes for CASIGAGDNQPQHF.

A single count supports this clone. The chain joins TRBV15 to TRBJ2-3; 11 nucleotides agree with TRBD2. Germline trimming cut 0 bases from V and 6 bases from J; bases unmatched to any gene: 5. The V gene's germline CDR1 is LNHNV and CDR2 YYDKDF (reference sequence). This CDR3 comprises 16 residues. This chain's CDR3 is CATSRDPASGGDTQYF. CDR3 DNA sequence: TGTGCCACCAGCAGAGATCCGGCTAGCGGGGGGGATACGCAGTATTTT.

The DNA of the CDR3 is TGTGCCAGCAGCCCCCCGGGACAGGCCTACACTGAAGCTTTCTTT. Its protein product is CASSPPGQAYTEAFF. The chain couples TRBV9 to TRBJ1-1, with 8 bases fitting TRBD1. Germline values: CDR1 SGDLS, CDR2 YYNGEE. The CDR3 contains 15 residues. The V and J ends lost 4 bases and 3 bases, in that order; junction bases with no gene match: 8. The full variable domain, in which reference TRBV9 and TRBJ1-1 provide the parts outside the CDR3, is DSGVTQTPKHLITATGQRVTLRCSPRSGDLSVYWYQQSLDQGLQFLIQYYNGEERAKGNILERFSAQQFPDLHSELNLSSLELGDSALYFCASSPPGQAYTEAFFGQGTRLTVV.

V usage is TRBV7-2 and J usage is TRBJ1-4; D is ambiguous. Trimming left V 1 base short and J 8 bases short, with 8 bases between. Looked up from germline, CDR1 is SGHTA and CDR2 is FQGNSA. The CDR3 is 13 amino acids. For the CDR3, the DNA is TGTGCCAGCAGCTTAGAGCAGCGGGAAAAACTGTTTTTT. Protein: CASSLEQREKLFF.

V usage is TRBV7-3 and J usage is TRBJ1-1; 9 bases line up with TRBD1. The V gene's germline CDR1 is SGHTA and CDR2 FQGTGA. The V gene end was trimmed by 4 bases and the J gene end by 1 base; junction bases not matched to a gene: 1. The CDR3 extends over 14 amino acids. CDR3: CASSSTGGNTEAFF. The DNA of the CDR3 is TGTGCCAGCAGCTCGACAGGGGGGAACACTGAAGCTTTCTTT.

The V call is TRBV6-1, the J call TRBJ2-7; maybe TRBD1 (5 bases). V was shortened by 0 bases and J by 6 bases, with 15 bases between the two germline ends. This CDR3 spans 15 amino acids. Looked up from germline, CDR1 is MNHNS and CDR2 is SASEGT. In DNA form, the CDR3 reads TGTGCCAGCAGTGAAGCGTTGGCAGGGAAACTCGAGCAGTACTTC. Translated, it gives CASSEALAGKLEQYF.